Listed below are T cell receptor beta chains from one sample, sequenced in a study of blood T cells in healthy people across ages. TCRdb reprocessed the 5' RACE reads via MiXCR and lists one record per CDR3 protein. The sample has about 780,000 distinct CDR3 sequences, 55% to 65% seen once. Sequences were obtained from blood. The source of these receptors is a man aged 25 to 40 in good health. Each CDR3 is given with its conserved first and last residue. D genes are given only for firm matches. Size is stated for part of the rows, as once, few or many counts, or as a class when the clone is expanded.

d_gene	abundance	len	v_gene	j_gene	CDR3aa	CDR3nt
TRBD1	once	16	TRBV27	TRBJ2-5	CASSSPRQGALETQYF	TGTGCCAGCAGTTCCCCGCGACAGGGGGCATTGGAGACCCAGTACTTC
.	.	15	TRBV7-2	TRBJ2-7	CASSLRTRSFYEQYF	TGTGCCAGCAGCTTAAGGACAAGATCTTTCTACGAGCAGTACTTC
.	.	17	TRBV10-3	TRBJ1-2	CAISESTVRQRGYGYTF	TGTGCCATCAGTGAGTCAACGGTGAGACAGCGAGGATATGGCTACACCTTC
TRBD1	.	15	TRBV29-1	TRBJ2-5	CSVLGRQGARETQYF	TGCAGCGTCCTTGGGAGACAGGGGGCGCGGGAGACCCAGTACTTC
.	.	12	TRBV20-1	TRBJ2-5	CSARGRGREQYF	TGCAGTGCTAGGGGCAGGGGACGAGAGCAGTACTTC
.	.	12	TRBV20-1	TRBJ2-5	CSSREQGQTQYF	TGCAGTTCTAGAGAGCAGGGCCAGACCCAGTACTTC
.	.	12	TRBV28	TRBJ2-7	CASSFQTYEQYF	TGTGCCAGCAGTTTTCAGACCTACGAGCAGTACTTC
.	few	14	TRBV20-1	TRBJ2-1	CSARDWAQEDEQFF	TGCAGTGCTAGAGATTGGGCTCAAGAGGATGAGCAGTTCTTC
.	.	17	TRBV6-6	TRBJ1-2	CASSWAEGGSANYGYTF	TGTGCCAGCAGTTGGGCAGAAGGGGGTTCAGCTAACTATGGCTACACCTTC
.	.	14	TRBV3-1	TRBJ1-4	CASSGQSTNEKLFF	TGTGCCAGCAGTGGACAGTCAACTAATGAAAAACTGTTTTTT
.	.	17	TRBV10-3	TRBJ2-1	CAISEKAPGTAINEQFF	TGTGCCATCAGTGAAAAAGCCCCCGGGACGGCGATCAATGAGCAGTTCTTC
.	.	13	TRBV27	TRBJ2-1	CASSPLGYVGQFF	TGTGCCAGCAGTCCTTTAGGGTACGTGGGGCAGTTCTTC
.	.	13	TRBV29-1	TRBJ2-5	CSAGTEKYNEQYF	TGCAGCGCCGGGACTGAAAAGTACAATGAGCAGTACTTC
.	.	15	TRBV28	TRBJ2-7	CASSLAQGHRGEQYF	TGTGCCAGCAGTTTAGCCCAGGGACACCGAGGGGAGCAGTACTTC
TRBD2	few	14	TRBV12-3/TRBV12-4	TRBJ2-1	CASSFSGGAREQFF	TGTGCCAGCAGTTTTAGCGGGGGGGCGCGAGAGCAGTTCTTC
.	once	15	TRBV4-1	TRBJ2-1	CASSQPGPRRNEQFF	TGCGCCAGCAGCCAACCCGGACCTAGGAGGAATGAGCAGTTCTTC
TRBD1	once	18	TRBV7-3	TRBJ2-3	CASSLNRADPGQSWTQYF	TGTGCCAGCAGCTTAAACCGGGCGGATCCGGGACAGTCTTGGACGCAGTATTTT
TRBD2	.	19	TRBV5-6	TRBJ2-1	CASSLAGLAGPSSYNEQFF	TGTGCCAGCAGCTTGGCCGGGCTAGCGGGGCCGAGCTCCTACAATGAGCAGTTCTTC
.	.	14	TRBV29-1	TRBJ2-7	CSVAAGTLSYEQYF	TGCAGCGTTGCGGCAGGAACTCTCTCCTACGAGCAGTACTTC
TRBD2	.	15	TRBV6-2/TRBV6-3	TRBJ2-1	CASTWGGLGDNEQFF	TGTGCCAGCACCTGGGGGGGACTGGGTGACAATGAGCAGTTCTTC
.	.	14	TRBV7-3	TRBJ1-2	CASSSAGLNYGYTF	TGTGCCAGCAGCTCCGCAGGACTGAACTATGGCTACACCTTC
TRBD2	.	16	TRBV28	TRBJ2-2	CASSPPGRGVTGELFF	TGTGCCAGCAGTCCCCCAGGGCGGGGGGTTACCGGGGAGCTGTTTTTT
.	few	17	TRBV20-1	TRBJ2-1	CSARVGQGLATYNEQFF	TGCAGTGCTAGAGTAGGCCAGGGGCTCGCTACCTACAATGAGCAGTTCTTC
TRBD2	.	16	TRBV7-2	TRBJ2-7	CASSLGGGTNSYEQYF	TGTGCCAGCAGCTTAGGGGGGGGGACTAACTCCTACGAGCAGTACTTC
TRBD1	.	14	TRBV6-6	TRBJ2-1	CASSYLDRANEQFF	TGTGCCAGCAGTTACTTGGACAGGGCGAATGAGCAGTTCTTC
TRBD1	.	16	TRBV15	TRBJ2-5	CATSRDPGGSQETQYF	TGTGCCACCAGCAGAGATCCAGGGGGAAGCCAAGAGACCCAGTACTTC
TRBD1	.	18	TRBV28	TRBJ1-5	CASRSGTGEGRSNQPQHF	TGTGCCAGCAGATCCGGGACAGGGGAAGGTAGGAGCAATCAGCCCCAGCATTTT
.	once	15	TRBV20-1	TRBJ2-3	CSARDTKRDTDTQYF	TGCAGTGCTAGAGATACGAAAAGGGACACAGATACGCAGTATTTT